Here is one T cell receptor beta chain with its context. Antigen unknown. CDR3 length equals 11 residues. These data belong to a study of monozygotic twins with cystic fibrosis. At the level of the study: With roughly 16 PCR cycles, barcoded libraries came from 2.5 to 3.5 micrograms of fragmented DNA. Whole-study results and caveats: Co-twins had the most similar V usage for 13 of 16 pairs, J for 8. Monozygotic CF twin pairs shared significantly more nucleotide-identical clonotypes than unrelated CF individuals did. Median Simpson clonality of 0.0095 suggested naive T cells predominated.

Clones were read by immunoSEQ multiplex PCR, and TCRdb kept only the in-frame ones, dropping some. The sample carries 30,000 to 45,000 clones, 84% recorded once. The TCR was taken from a girl aged 2-10 years with cystic fibrosis. The chain combines TRBV12-1 with TRBJ2-7; TRBD1, the D gene given by the table, was not confirmed from the DNA. TRBV12-1 is labeled a pseudogene. What was sequenced was blood. The CDR3 loop is CASSCPSEQYF. CDR3 in DNA: TGTGCCAGCAGCTGCCCCAGCGAGCAGTACTTC.